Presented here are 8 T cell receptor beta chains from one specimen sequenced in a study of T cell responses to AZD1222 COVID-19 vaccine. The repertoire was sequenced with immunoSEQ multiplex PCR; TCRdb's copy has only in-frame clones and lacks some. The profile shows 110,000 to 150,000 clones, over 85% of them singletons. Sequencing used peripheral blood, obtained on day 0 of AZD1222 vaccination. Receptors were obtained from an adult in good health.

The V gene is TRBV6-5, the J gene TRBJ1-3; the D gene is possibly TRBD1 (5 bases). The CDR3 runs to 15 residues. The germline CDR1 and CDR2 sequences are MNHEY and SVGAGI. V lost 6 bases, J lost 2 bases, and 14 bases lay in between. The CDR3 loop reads CASSPTVPPGNTIYF. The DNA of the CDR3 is TGTGCCAGCAGCCCGACAGTCCCGCCTGGAAACACCATATATTTT.

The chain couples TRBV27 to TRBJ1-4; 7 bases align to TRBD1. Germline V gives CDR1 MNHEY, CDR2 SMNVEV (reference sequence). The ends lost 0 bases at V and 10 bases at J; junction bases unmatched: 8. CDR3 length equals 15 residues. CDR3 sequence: CASSLSPTGPGKLFF. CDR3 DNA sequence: TGTGCCAGCAGTTTATCCCCGACAGGGCCGGGAAAACTGTTTTTT.

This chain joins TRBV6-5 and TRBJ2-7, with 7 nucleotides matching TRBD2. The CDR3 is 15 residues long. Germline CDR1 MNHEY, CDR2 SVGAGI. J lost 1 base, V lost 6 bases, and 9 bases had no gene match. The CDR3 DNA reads TGTGCCAGCAGGGGGAAAAGCGGGGTGTCCTACGAGCAGTACTTC. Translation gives CASRGKSGVSYEQYF.

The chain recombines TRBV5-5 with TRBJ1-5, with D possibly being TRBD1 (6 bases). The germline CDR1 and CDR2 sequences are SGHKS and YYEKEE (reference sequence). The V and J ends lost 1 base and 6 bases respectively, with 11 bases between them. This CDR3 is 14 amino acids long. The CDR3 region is CASSLNRESQPQHF. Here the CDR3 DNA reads TGTGCCAGCAGCTTGAACAGGGAAAGTCAGCCCCAGCATTTT.

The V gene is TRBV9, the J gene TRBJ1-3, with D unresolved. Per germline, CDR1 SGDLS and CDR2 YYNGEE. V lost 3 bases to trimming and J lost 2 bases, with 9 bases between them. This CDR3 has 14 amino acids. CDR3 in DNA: TGTGCCAGCAGCGCGGGCGGGGCTGGAAACACCATATATTTT. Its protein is CASSAGGAGNTIYF.

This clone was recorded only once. The DNA for the CDR3 is TGCAGTGCTCGAAGACGGTCTGAAGCTTTCTTT. It codes for CSARRRSEAFF. The J gene is TRBJ1-1, the V gene TRBV20-1; D is undetermined. This CDR3 region has 11 residues. The germline gives CDR1 DFQATT, CDR2 SNEGSKA (reference sequence). V was trimmed by 5 bases and J by 6 bases, leaving 10 bases between them.

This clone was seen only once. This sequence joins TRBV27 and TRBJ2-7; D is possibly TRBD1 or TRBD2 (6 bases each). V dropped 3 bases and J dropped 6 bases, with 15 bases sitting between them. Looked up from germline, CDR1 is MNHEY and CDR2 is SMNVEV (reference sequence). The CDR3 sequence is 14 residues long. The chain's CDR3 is CASSFGGTPSEQYF. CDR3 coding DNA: TGTGCCAGCAGTTTCGGCGGGACACCCTCCGAGCAGTACTTC.

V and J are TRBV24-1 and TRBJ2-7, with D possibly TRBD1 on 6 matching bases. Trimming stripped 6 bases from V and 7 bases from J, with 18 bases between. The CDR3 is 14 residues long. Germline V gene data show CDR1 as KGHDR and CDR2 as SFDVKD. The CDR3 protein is CATSRGQKSLEQYF. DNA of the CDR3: TGTGCCACCAGTAGGGGACAAAAAAGCTTGGAGCAGTACTTC.